The 14 T cell receptor beta chains below all came from one sample that was sequenced in a study of vaccination effects on CD4 cells after COVID-19. Prior to sequencing, the ViraFEST assay stimulated PBMC with viral peptide pools, which expanded the antigen-specific CD4+ T cells. Cells that had been cultured for roughly eleven days were the source of isolated CD4+ T cells. The healthy vaccine recipients, who had no prior SARS-CoV-2 infection, showed negative nucleocapsid antibodies. The assay was immunoSEQ multiplex PCR, and TCRdb's table has in-frame clones only and misses some. The sample lists under 55,000 clones, about four fifths occurring once. These receptors are not linked to any known antigen. The sample consisted of CD4+ T cells from PBMCs cultured with HCoV-OC43 spike peptides, taken before COVID-19 vaccination. Described subset: HCoV-OC43 spike overlapping peptide pool stimulation. These receptor sequences come from a human donor who received a COVID-19 vaccine.

The chain joins TRBV5-8 to TRBJ1-2; 8 bases map to TRBD1. The germline V gene encodes CDR1 SGHTS and CDR2 YDEGEE. V lost 4 bases, J lost 7 bases, and 9 bases stayed unmatched. The CDR3 sequence is 14 residues long. The CDR3 sequence is CASSPIQGAGGYTF. The CDR3 DNA reads as TGTGCCAGCAGCCCGATCCAGGGGGCTGGTGGCTACACCTTC.

J is TRBJ1-6 and V is TRBV3-1 (or the pseudogene TRBV3-2); D is uncertain. Deletions cut 1 base from V and 7 bases from J, with 8 bases between. The CDR3 covers 14 residues. CDR1 is LGHDT, CDR2 YNNKEL, per germline (reference sequence). The CDR3 reads CASSQGQQNSPLHF. The DNA of the CDR3 is TGTGCCAGCAGCCAAGGTCAGCAAAATTCACCCCTCCACTTT.

V and J are TRBV7-2 and TRBJ2-7; 8 bases agree with TRBD1. The CDR3 extends over 13 amino acids. The V gene end was trimmed by 4 bases and the J gene end by 5 bases; junction bases not matched to a gene: 4. The germline V gene encodes CDR1 SGHTA and CDR2 FQGNSA. The CDR3 nucleotides are TGTGCCAGCAGCTCCGACAGGGGAGACGAGCAGTACGTC. This encodes CASSSDRGDEQYV.

The genes are TRBV2 and TRBJ1-1; no definite D call. Germline V gene lookup returns CDR1 SNHLY and CDR2 FYNNEI. V dropped 7 bases and J dropped 0 bases, with 12 bases sitting between them. This CDR3 is 14 amino acids long. CDR3 sequence: CASTGWTVNTEAFF. The CDR3, as DNA: TGTGCCAGCACCGGGTGGACGGTGAACACTGAAGCTTTCTTT.

The chain uses TRBV25-1 and TRBJ2-5, with 9 bases matching TRBD2. CDR3 length equals 16 residues. Trimming at V came to 4 bases and at J to 4 bases, leaving 10 bases not matched to a gene. Per germline, CDR1 MGHDK and CDR2 SYGVNS. CDR3 loop: CASSAHRLAAGETQYF. The DNA for the CDR3 is TGTGCCAGCAGTGCCCACCGACTAGCGGCCGGAGAGACCCAGTACTTC.

The CDR3 DNA reads as TGTGCCAGCAGGCTACGGACTAATGAGCAGTTCTTC. Its translation: CASRLRTNEQFF. The chain uses TRBV12-3 or TRBV12-4 and TRBJ2-1; D perhaps matches TRBD2 (5 bases). V dropped 6 bases and J dropped 7 bases, with 10 bases sitting between them. The CDR3 is made up of 12 amino acids.

V gene TRBV10-3 combines with J gene TRBJ2-3; 9 bases agree with TRBD2. Germline V lookup: CDR1 ENHRY, CDR2 SYGVKD. After removal of 6 bases from V and 3 bases from J, the junction contained 4 bases not matched to a gene. CDR3 length equals 14 residues. CDR3 coding DNA: TGTGCCATCAGGCCGGGACTAGCTACAGATACGCAGTATTTT. It is translated as CAIRPGLATDTQYF.

The chain carries TRBV7-8 and TRBJ1-3; D is unclear. V lost 5 bases and J lost 3, with 5 bases in between. The CDR3 is 12 amino acids. CDR1 SGHVS and CDR2 FQNEAQ come from the germline V gene. CDR3 protein: CASSTGGNTIYF. The DNA of the CDR3 is TGTGCCAGCAGCACCGGTGGAAACACCATATATTTT. The full variable domain, rest sourced from reference TRBV7-8 and TRBJ1-3, is GAGVSQSPRYKVAKRGQDVALRCDPISGHVSLFWYQQALGQGPEFLTYFQNEAQLDKSGLPSDRFFAERPEGSVSTLKIQRTQQEDSAVYLCASSTGGNTIYFGEGSWLTVV.

The chain recombines TRBV3-1 (or the pseudogene TRBV3-2) with TRBJ2-3, with 9 bases identical to TRBD2. The ends lost 2 bases at V and 1 base at J; junction bases unmatched: 7. The CDR3 covers 17 residues. Looked up from germline, CDR1 is LGHDT and CDR2 is YNNKEL (reference sequence). As DNA, the CDR3 is TGTGCCAGCAGCCAACCGGGCGGCGGGGGGGGCACAGATACGCAGTATTTT. The encoded protein is CASSQPGGGGGTDTQYF.

There are a few counts of this clone. The gene calls are TRBV7-2 and TRBJ1-2; D gene unclear. V lost 4 bases and J 7 bases, leaving 7 bases between the germline ends. CDR3 size: 11 residues. The germline V gene encodes CDR1 SGHTA and CDR2 FQGNSA. This CDR3 is CASSSFSGYTF. The DNA of the CDR3 is TGTGCCAGCAGCTCCTTCTCTGGCTACACCTTC.

This sequence joins TRBV6-6 and TRBJ1-4; D call uncertain. The V end was cut by 5 bases, the J end by 2 bases, with 6 bases between. Germline lookup yields CDR1 MNHNY and CDR2 SVGAGI (reference sequence). This CDR3 comprises 13 residues. The CDR3 region has the DNA TGTGCCAGCAGTCTCCCCACTAATGAAAAACTGTTTTTT. Its translation: CASSLPTNEKLFF.

The rearrangement links TRBV5-1 to TRBJ2-5; the match to TRBD2 covers 8 bases. The junction had 7 bases not matched to a gene; V was cut back by 2 bases and J by 1 base. The germline gives CDR1 SGHRS, CDR2 YFSETQ. The CDR3 has 16 residues. The CDR3 nucleotides read TGCGCCAGCAGCTTTGGGACTAGACCTCTCCAAGAGACCCAGTACTTC. It yields the protein CASSFGTRPLQETQYF.

This clone was seen more than once but under ten times. The chain carries TRBV5-8 and TRBJ2-5; D might be TRBD1 (6 bases). CDR1 is SGHTS and CDR2 is YDEGEE in the germline V gene. This CDR3 is 15 amino acids long. Trimming cost V 7 bases and J 0 bases, with 16 bases left between them. The CDR3 sequence is CASSGQGGYQETQYF. CDR3 bases: TGTGCCAGCTCGGGACAAGGGGGATACCAAGAGACCCAGTACTTC.

V usage is TRBV3-1 (or the pseudogene TRBV3-2) and J usage is TRBJ2-1, with D perhaps matching TRBD1 (6 bases). Germline V gene lookup returns CDR1 LGHDT and CDR2 YNNKEL (reference sequence). CDR3 length equals 14 residues. V lost 4 bases, J lost 9 bases, and 16 bases lay in between. CDR3 sequence: CASSLKGGRGEQFF. In DNA, the CDR3 is TGTGCCAGCAGCCTCAAAGGGGGTCGCGGTGAGCAGTTCTTC.